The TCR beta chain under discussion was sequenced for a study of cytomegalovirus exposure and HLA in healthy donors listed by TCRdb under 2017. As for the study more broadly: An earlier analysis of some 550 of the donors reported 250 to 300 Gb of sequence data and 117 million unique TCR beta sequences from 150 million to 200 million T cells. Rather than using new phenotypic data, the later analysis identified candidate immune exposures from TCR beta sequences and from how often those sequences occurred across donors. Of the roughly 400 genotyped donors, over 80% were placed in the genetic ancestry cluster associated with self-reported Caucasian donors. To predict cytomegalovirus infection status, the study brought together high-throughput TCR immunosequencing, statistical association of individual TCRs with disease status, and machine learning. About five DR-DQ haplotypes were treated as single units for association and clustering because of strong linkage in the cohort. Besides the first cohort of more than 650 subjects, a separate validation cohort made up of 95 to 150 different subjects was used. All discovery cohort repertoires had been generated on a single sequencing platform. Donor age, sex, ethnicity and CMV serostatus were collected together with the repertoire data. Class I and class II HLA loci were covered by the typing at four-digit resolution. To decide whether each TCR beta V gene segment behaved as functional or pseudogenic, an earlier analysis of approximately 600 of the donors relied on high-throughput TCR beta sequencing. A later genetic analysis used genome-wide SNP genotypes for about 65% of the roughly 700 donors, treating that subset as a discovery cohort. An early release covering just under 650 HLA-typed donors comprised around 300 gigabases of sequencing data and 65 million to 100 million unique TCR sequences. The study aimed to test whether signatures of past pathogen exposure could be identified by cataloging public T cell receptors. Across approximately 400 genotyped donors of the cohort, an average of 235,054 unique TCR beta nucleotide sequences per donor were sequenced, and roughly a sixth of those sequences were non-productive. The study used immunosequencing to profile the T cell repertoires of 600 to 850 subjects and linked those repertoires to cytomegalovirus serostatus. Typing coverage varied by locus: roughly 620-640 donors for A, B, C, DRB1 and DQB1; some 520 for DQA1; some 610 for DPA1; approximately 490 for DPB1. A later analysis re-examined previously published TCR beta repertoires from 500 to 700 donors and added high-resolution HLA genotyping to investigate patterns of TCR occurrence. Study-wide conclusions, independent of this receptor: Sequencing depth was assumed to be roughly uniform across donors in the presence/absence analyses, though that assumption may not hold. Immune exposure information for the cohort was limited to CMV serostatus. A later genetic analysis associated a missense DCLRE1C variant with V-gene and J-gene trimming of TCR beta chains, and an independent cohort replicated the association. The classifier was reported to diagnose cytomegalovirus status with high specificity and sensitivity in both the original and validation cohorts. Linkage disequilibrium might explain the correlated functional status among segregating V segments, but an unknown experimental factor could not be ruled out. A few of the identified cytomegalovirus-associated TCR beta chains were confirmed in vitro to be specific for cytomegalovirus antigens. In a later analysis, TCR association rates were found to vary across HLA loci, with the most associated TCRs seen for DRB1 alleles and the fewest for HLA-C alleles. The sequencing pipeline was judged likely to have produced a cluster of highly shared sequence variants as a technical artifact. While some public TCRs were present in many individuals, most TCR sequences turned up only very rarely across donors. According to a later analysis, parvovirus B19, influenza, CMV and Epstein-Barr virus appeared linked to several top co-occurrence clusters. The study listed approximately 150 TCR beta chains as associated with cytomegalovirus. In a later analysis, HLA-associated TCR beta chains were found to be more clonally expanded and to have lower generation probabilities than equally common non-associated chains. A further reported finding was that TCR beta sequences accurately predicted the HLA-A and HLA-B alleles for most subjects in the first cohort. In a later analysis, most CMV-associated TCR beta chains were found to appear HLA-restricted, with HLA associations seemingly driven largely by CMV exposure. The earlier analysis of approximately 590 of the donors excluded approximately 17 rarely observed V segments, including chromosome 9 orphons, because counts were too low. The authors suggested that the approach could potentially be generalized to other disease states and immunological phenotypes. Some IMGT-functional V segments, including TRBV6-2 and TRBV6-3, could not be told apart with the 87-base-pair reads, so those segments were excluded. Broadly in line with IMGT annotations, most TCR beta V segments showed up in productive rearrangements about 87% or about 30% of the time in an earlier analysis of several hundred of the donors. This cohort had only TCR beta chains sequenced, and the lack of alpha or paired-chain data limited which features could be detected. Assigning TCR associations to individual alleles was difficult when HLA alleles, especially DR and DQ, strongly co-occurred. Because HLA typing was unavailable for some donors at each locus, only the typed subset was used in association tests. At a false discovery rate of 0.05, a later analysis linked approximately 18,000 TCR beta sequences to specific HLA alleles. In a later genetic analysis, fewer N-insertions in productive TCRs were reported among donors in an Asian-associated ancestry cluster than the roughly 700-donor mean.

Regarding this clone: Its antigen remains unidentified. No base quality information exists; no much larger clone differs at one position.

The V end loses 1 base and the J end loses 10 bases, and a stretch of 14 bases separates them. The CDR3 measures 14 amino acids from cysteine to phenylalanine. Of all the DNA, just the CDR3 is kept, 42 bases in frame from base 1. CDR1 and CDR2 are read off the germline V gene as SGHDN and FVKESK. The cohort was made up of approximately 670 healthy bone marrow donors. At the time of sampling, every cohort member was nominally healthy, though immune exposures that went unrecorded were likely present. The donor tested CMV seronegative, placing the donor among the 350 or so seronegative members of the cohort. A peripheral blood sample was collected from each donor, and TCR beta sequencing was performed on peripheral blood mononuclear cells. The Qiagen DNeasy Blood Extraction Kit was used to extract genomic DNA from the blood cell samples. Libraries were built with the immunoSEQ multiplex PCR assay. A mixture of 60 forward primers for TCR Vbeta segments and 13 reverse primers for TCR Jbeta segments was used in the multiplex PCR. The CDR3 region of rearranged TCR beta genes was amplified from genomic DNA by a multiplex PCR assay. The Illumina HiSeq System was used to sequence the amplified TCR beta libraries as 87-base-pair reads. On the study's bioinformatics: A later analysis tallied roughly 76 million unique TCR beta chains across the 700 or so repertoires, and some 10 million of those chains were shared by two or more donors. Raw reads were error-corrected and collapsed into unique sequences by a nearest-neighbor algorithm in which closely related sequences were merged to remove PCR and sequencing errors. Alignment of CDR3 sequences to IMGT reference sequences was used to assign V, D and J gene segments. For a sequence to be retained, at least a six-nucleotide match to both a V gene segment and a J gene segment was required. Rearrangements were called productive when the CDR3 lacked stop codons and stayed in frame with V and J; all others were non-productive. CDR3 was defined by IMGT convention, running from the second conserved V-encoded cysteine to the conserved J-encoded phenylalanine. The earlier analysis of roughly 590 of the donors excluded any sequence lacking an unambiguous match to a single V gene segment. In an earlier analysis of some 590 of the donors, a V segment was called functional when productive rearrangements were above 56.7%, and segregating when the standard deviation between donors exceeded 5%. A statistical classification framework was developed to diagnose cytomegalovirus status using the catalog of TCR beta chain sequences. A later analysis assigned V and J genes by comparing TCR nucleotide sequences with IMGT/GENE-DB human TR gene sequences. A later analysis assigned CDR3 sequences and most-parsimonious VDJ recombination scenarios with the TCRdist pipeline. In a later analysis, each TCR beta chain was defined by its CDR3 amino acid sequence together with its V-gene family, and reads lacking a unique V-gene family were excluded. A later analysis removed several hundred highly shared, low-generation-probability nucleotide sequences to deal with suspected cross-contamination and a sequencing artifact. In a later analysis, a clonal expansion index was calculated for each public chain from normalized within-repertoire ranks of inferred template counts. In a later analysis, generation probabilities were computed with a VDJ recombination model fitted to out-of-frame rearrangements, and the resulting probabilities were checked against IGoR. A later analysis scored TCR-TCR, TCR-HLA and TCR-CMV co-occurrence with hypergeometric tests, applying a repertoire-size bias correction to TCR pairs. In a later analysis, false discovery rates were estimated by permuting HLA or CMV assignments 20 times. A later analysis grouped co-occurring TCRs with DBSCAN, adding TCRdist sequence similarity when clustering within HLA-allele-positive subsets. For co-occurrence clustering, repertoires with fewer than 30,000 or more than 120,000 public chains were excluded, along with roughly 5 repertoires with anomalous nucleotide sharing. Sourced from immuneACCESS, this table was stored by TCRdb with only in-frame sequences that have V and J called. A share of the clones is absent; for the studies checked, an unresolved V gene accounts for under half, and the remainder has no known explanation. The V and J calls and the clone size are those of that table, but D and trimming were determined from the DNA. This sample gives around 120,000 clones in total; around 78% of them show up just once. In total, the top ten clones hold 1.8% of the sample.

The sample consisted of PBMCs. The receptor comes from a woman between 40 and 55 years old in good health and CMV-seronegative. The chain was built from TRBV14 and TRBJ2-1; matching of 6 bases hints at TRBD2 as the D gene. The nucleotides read TGTGCCAGCAGCCAAGGGGGGGTAGTAGGAGAGCAGTTCTTC. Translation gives CASSQGGVVGEQFF.